Listed below are T cell receptor beta chains from one sample, sequenced in a study of shared clonotypes between healthy human individuals. The table came from immunoSEQ multiplex PCR; TCRdb's copy has only in-frame clones and leaves some out. The sample has millions of clones; 85% to 95% are singletons. The sample was naive CD8+ T cells sorted from blood. The receptor source for this set is a man between 18 and 35 years old in good health. Both conserved end residues are part of each CDR3. The order of the fields is clone size, D gene, V gene, J gene, CDR3 protein, CDR3 DNA. A D gene is named only where the DNA matches it firmly. Clone size is not always given. Where it is, it says once, few, many or a class for expanded clones.

.	TRBD2	TRBV7-9	TRBJ2-3	CASSPLPGLAGGGGDTQYF	TGTGCCAGCAGCCCTCTTCCGGGACTAGCGGGAGGCGGAGGAGATACGCAGTATTTT
once	.	TRBV27	TRBJ1-3	CASRDPTGNTIYF	TGTGCCAGCAGGGATCCGACCGGAAACACCATATATTTT
.	TRBD1	TRBV4-3	TRBJ1-1	CASSQGGTENTEAFF	TGCGCCAGCAGCCAAGGAGGGACAGAAAACACTGAAGCTTTCTTT
.	TRBD1	TRBV4-1	TRBJ2-7	CASSLGQGSEQYF	TGCGCCAGCAGCCTGGGACAGGGGAGCGAGCAGTACTTC
.	.	TRBV11-3	TRBJ2-1	CASSLETVGPDYNEQFF	TGTGCCAGCAGCTTAGAGACCGTGGGTCCCGACTACAATGAGCAGTTCTTC
.	.	TRBV5-6	TRBJ2-7	CASSFPPPRDEQYF	TGTGCCAGCAGCTTCCCCCCACCCCGGGACGAGCAGTACTTC
.	.	TRBV19	TRBJ1-2	CASRGSDYGYTF	TGTGCCAGTAGGGGCAGCGACTATGGCTACACCTTC
.	TRBD1	TRBV2	TRBJ1-6	CASSEEDRRYNSPLHF	TGTGCCAGCAGTGAAGAGGACAGGAGATATAATTCACCCCTCCACTTT
.	.	TRBV4-1	TRBJ1-5	CASSRAMGQPQHF	TGCGCCAGCAGCCGAGCAATGGGTCAGCCCCAGCATTTT
.	.	TRBV15	TRBJ2-1	CATSKEQLTYNEQFF	TGTGCCACCAGTAAAGAACAGCTTACCTACAATGAGCAGTTCTTC
.	TRBD2	TRBV6-5	TRBJ2-5	CASSLAGVPETQYF	TGTGCCAGCAGTTTAGCGGGAGTCCCAGAGACCCAGTACTTC
.	.	TRBV21-1	TRBJ2-7	CASSKLDSDSYEQYF	TGTGCCAGCAGCAAATTAGACTCGGACTCCTACGAGCAGTACTTC